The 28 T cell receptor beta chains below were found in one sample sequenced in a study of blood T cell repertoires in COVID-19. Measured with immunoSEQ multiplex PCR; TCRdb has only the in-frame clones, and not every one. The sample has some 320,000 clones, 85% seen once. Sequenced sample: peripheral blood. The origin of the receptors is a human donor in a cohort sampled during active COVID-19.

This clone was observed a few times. The CDR3 DNA is TGTGCCAGTAGTATGAGGGGGGGAAGCACAGATACGCAGTATTTT. Protein sequence: CASSMRGGSTDTQYF. This sequence joins TRBV19 and TRBJ2-3; a possible D gene is TRBD2 (7 bases). The CDR3 extends over 15 amino acids. V lost 3 bases, J lost 0 bases, and 10 bases lay in between. Germline V gene sequence: CDR1 LNHDA, CDR2 SQIVND (reference sequence).

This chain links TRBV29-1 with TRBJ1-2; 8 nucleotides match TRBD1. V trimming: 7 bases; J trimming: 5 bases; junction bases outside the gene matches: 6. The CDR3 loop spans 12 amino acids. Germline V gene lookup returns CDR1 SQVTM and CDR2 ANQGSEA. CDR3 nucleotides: TGCAGCGCGATGAGGACAGGGTATGGCTACACCTTC. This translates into CSAMRTGYGYTF.

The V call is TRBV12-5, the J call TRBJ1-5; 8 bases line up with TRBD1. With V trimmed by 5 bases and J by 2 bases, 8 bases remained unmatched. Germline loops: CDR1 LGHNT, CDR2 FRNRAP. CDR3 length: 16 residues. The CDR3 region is CASGTWTGNGNQPQHF. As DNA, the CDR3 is TGTGCTAGTGGTACCTGGACAGGGAATGGCAATCAGCCCCAGCATTTT.

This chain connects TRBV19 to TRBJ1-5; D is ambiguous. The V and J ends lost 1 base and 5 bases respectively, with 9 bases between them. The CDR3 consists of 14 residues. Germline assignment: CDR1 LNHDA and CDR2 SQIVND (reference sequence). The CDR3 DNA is TGTGCCAGTAGTATAGCTCAGCGATATCAGCCCCAGCATTTT. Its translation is CASSIAQRYQPQHF.

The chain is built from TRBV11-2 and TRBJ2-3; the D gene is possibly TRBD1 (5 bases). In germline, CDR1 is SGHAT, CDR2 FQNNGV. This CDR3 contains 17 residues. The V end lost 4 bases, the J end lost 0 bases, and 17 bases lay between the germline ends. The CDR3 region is CASSSDSPQISTDTQYF. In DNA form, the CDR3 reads TGTGCCAGCAGCTCCGACAGCCCACAGATCAGCACAGATACGCAGTATTTT.

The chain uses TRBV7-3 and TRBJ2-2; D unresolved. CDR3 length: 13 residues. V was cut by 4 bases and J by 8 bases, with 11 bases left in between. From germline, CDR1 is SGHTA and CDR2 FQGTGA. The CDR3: CASSSPERGELFF. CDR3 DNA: TGTGCCAGCAGCTCCCCCGAGAGGGGGGAGCTGTTTTTT.

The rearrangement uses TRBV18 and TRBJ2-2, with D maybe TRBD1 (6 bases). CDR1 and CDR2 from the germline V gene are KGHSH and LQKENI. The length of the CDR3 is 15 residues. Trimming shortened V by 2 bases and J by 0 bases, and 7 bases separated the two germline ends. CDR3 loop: CASSPRTANTGELFF. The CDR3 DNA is TGTGCCAGCTCACCAAGGACAGCGAACACCGGGGAGCTGTTTTTT.

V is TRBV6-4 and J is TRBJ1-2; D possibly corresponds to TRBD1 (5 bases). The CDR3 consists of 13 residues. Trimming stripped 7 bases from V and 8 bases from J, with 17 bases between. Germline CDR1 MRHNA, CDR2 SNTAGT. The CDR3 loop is CASNTSGGRGYTF. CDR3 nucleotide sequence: TGTGCCAGCAACACTTCGGGGGGACGGGGCTACACCTTC.

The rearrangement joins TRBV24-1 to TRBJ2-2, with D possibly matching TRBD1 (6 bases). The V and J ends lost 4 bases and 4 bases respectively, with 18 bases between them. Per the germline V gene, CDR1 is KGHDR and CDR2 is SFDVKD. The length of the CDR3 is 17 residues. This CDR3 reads CATSDKGHRGGTGELFF. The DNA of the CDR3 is TGTGCCACCAGTGACAAGGGACACCGTGGGGGCACCGGGGAGCTGTTTTTT.

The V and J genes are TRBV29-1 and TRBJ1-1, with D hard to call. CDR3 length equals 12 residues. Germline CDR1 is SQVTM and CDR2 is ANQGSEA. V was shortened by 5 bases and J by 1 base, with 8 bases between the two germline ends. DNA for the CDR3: TGCAGCGTTCATCTCAGGAACACTGAAGCTTTCTTT. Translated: CSVHLRNTEAFF.

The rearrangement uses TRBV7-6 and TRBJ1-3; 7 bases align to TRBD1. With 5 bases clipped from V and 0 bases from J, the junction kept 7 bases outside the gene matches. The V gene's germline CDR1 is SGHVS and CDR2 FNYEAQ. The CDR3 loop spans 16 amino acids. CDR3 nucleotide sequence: TGTGCCAGCAGCCTGCGACAGGGAGGCTCTGGAAACACCATATATTTT. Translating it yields CASSLRQGGSGNTIYF.

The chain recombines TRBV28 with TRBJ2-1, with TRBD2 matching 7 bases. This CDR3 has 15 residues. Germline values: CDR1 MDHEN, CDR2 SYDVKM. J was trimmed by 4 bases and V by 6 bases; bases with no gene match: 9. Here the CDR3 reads CASRKSGAGYNEQFF. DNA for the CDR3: TGTGCCAGCAGAAAAAGCGGGGCGGGATACAATGAGCAGTTCTTC.

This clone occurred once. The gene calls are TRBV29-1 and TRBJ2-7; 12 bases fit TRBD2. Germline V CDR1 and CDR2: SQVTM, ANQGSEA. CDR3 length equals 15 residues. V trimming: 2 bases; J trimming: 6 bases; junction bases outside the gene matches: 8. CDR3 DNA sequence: TGCAGCGTTGAAATAGCGACTAGCGGGGGTTTCGAGCAGTACTTC. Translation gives CSVEIATSGGFEQYF.

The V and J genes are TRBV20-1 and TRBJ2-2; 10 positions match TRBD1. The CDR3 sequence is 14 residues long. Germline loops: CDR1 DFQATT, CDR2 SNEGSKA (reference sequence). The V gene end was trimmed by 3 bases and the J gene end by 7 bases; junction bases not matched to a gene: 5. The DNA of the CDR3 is TGCAGTGCTAGTATGGGACAGGGGTACGGGGAGCTGTTTTTT. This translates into CSASMGQGYGELFF.

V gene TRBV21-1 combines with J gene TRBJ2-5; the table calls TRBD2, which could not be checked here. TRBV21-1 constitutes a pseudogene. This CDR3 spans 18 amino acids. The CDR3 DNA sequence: TGTGCCAGCAGCAAATCGATTTGTCGGGGGGGCGGAAGAGAGACCCAGTACTTC. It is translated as CASSKSICRGGGRETQYF.

CDR3 sequence (DNA): TGTGCCAGCAGCCGGAAGAAAGGGGGACGCACAGATACGCAGTATTTT. Its translation is CASSRKKGGRTDTQYF. The V gene is TRBV7-9, the J gene TRBJ2-3, with D perhaps TRBD1 (6 bases). CDR1 and CDR2 (germline): SEHNR, FQNEAQ (reference sequence). Deletions cut 5 bases from V and 1 base from J, with 16 bases between. CDR3 length: 16 residues.

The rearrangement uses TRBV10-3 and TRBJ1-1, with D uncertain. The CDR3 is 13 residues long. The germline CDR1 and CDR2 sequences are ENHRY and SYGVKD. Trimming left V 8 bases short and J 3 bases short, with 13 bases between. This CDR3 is CAIQSESHTEAFF. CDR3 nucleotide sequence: TGTGCCATCCAGTCCGAATCCCACACTGAAGCTTTCTTT.

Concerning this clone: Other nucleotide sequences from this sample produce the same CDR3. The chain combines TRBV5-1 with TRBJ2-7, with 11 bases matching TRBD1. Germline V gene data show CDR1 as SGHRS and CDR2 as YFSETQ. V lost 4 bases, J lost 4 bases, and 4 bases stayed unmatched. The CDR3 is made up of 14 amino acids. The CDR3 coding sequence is TGCGCCAGCAGCCCCGGGACAGGGGGTTACGAGCAGTACTTC. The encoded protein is CASSPGTGGYEQYF.

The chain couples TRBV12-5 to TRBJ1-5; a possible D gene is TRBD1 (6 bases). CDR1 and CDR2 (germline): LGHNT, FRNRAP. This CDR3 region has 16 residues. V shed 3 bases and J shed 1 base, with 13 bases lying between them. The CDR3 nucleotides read TGTGCTAGTGGTTTAAGGGGGTTTGGGAGCAATCAGCCCCAGCATTTT. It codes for CASGLRGFGSNQPQHF.

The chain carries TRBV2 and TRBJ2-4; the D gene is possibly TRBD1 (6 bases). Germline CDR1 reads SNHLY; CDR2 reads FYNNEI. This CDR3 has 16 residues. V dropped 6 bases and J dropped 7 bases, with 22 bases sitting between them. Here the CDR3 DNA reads TGTGCCAGCAGCCGTAGACAGGTCGTAATATGGAACATTCAGTACTTC. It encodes CASSRRQVVIWNIQYF.

CDR3 protein: CASSKGGSYASYEQYF. CDR3 DNA: TGTGCCAGCAGCAAAGGGGGCAGCTACGCCTCCTACGAGCAGTACTTC. V and J are TRBV21-1 and TRBJ2-7; the tabulated D call, TRBD1, remains unverified against the DNA. TRBV21-1 is a pseudogene. CDR3 length equals 16 residues.

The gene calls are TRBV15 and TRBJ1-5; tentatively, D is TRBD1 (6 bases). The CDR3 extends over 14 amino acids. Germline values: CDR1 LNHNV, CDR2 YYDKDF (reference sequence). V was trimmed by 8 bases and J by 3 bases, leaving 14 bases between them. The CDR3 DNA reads TGTGCCACCGAGGGGGTAGGATTCAATCAGCCCCAGCATTTT. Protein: CATEGVGFNQPQHF.

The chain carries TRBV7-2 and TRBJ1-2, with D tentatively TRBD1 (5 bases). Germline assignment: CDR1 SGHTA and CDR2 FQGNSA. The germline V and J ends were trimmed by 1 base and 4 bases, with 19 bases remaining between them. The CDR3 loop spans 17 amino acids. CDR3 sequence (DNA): TGTGCCAGCAGCTTAGTCGGTAAAGGAGGGGTGCGCTATGGCTACACCTTC. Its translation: CASSLVGKGGVRYGYTF.

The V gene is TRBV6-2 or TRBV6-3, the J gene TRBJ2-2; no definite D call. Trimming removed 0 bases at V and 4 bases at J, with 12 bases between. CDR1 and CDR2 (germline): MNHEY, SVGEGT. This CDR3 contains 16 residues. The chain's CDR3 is CASSYSTVTSTGELFF. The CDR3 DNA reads TGTGCCAGCAGTTACTCTACAGTGACGTCCACCGGGGAGCTGTTTTTT.

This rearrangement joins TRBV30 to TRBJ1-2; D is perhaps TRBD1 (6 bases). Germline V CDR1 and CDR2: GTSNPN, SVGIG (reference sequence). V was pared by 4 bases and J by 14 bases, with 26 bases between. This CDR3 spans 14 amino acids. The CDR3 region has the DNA TGTGCCTGGATCCGCACCGGACAGACAGATTCGGGGACCTTC. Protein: CAWIRTGQTDSGTF.

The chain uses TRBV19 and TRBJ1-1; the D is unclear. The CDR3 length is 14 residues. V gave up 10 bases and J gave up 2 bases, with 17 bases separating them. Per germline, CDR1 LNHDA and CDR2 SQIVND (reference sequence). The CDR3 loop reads CATRERLGNTEAFF. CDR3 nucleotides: TGTGCCACACGCGAGAGACTCGGAAACACTGAAGCTTTCTTT. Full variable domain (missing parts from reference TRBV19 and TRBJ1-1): DGGITQSPKYLFRKEGQNVTLSCEQNLNHDAMYWYRQDPGQGLRLIYYSQIVNDFQKGDIAEGYSVSREKKESFPLTVTSAQKNPTAFYLCATRERLGNTEAFFGQGTRLTVV.

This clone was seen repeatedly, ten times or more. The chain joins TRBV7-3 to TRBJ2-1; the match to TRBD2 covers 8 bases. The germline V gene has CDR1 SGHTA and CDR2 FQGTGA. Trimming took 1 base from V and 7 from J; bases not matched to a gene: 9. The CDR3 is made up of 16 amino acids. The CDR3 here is CASSLRDGGAGNEQFF. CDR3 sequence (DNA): TGTGCCAGCAGCTTAAGAGACGGGGGGGCCGGTAATGAGCAGTTCTTC.

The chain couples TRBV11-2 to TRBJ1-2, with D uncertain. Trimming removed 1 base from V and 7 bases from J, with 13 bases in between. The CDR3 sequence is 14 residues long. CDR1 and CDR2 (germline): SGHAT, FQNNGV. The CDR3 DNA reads TGTGCCAGCAGCTTAGCCCCGGTTTCTTCTGGCTACACCTTC. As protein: CASSLAPVSSGYTF.